This T cell receptor (beta chain) was recovered during a study of cytomegalovirus exposure and HLA in healthy donors (dated by TCRdb to 2015 to 2018). The study in broad terms: In an earlier analysis of 587 of the donors, approximately 260 Gb of sequence data and just under 120 million unique TCR beta sequences from 180 million or so T cells were reported. An earlier analysis of 500 to 650 of the donors applied high-throughput TCR beta sequencing to assess whether each TCR beta V gene segment acted as functional or pseudogenic. A later genetic analysis took genome-wide SNP genotypes for about 55% of the 666 donors and used that subset as a discovery cohort. An early release that covered some 640 HLA-typed donors contained approximately 300 gigabases of sequencing data and some 87 million unique TCR sequences. Besides the first cohort of 500 to 700 subjects, a separate validation cohort made up of around 120 different subjects was used. Several DR-DQ haplotypes were treated as single units for association and clustering because of strong linkage in the cohort. Alongside the repertoire data, information on donor age, sex, ethnicity and CMV serostatus was compiled. The T cell repertoires of several hundred subjects were profiled by immunosequencing and related to cytomegalovirus serostatus. Rather than drawing on any new phenotypic data, the later analysis identified candidate immune exposures from TCR beta sequences and the way those sequences occurred across donors. Typing coverage differed by locus: A, B, C, DRB1 and DQB1 were typed in roughly 620-630 donors, DQA1 in about 550, DPA1 in some 600, and DPB1 in 450 to 480. Of the roughly 410 genotyped donors, 70% to 90% were placed in the genetic ancestry cluster associated with self-reported Caucasian donors. The study aimed to test whether cataloging public T cell receptors could reveal signatures of past pathogen exposure. A later analysis re-analyzed previously published TCR beta repertoires from 666 donors and added high-resolution HLA genotyping to study TCR occurrence patterns. To predict cytomegalovirus infection status, the study brought together high-throughput TCR immunosequencing, statistical association of individual TCRs with disease status, and machine learning. Every repertoire in the discovery cohort had been generated on one and the same sequencing platform. Across some 400 genotyped donors of the cohort, an average of roughly 250,000 unique TCR beta nucleotide sequences per donor were sequenced, and roughly 20% of those sequences were non-productive. HLA typing covered class I and class II loci at four-digit resolution. Study-wide conclusions, independent of this receptor: V-gene and J-gene trimming of TCR beta chains was associated with a missense DCLRE1C variant in a later genetic analysis, and the association was replicated in an independent cohort. Because counts were too low, more than 15 rarely observed V segments, including chromosome 9 orphons, were excluded from the earlier analysis of under 650 of the donors. In a later analysis, HLA-associated TCR beta chains were found to be more clonally expanded and to have lower generation probabilities than equally common non-associated chains. While some public TCRs were present in many individuals, most TCR sequences turned up only very rarely across donors. Several of the top co-occurrence clusters appeared to be linked to parvovirus B19, influenza, CMV and Epstein-Barr virus, according to a later analysis. Most CMV-associated TCR beta chains appeared to be HLA-restricted in a later analysis, and the HLA associations seemed to be driven largely by CMV exposure. A cluster of highly shared sequence variants was judged likely to represent a technical artifact of the sequencing pipeline. Immune exposure information for the cohort was limited to CMV serostatus. When HLA alleles, especially DR and DQ, strongly co-occurred, attributing TCR associations to individual alleles was difficult. A further reported finding was that TCR beta sequences accurately predicted the HLA-A and HLA-B alleles for most subjects in the first cohort. In vitro tests confirmed that a few of the cytomegalovirus-associated TCR beta chains recognize cytomegalovirus antigens. Only TCR beta chains were sequenced in this cohort, and the absence of alpha or paired-chain data limited detectable features. Broadly in line with IMGT annotations, most TCR beta V segments showed up in productive rearrangements about 90% or about 30% of the time in an earlier analysis of around 550 of the donors. Correlated functional status among segregating V segments might reflect linkage disequilibrium, but an unknown experimental factor could not be ruled out. Because the 87-base-pair reads could not distinguish some IMGT-functional V segments, including TRBV6-2 and TRBV6-3, those segments were excluded. A later analysis found that TCR association rates varied across HLA loci, with DRB1 alleles showing the most associated TCRs and HLA-C alleles the fewest. A later genetic analysis reported fewer N-insertions in productive TCRs among donors in an Asian-associated ancestry cluster than the 666-donor mean. Because HLA typing was unavailable for some donors at each locus, only the typed subset was used in association tests. The classifier was reported to diagnose cytomegalovirus status with high specificity and sensitivity in both the original and validation cohorts. A total of about 150 TCR beta chains were listed by the study as associated with cytomegalovirus. The authors suggested that the approach could potentially be extended to other disease states and immunological phenotypes. The presence/absence analyses assumed that sequencing depth was roughly uniform across donors, and that assumption may not be true. At a false discovery rate of 0.05, a later analysis linked 16,951 TCR beta sequences to specific HLA alleles.

Spanning cysteine to phenylalanine, the CDR3 consists of 15 amino acids. Solely the CDR3 DNA is kept, with 45 bases framed from the first base. About this clone itself: The antigen it binds to is not known. The input lacks base qualities; no much larger clone sits a single base away.

The cohort consisted of some 730 healthy bone marrow donors. At the time of sampling, every cohort member was nominally healthy, though immune exposures that went unrecorded were likely present. The donor tested CMV seronegative and was one of the 352 seronegative cohort members. A peripheral blood sample was provided by each donor, and peripheral blood mononuclear cells were used for TCR beta sequencing. The Qiagen DNeasy Blood Extraction Kit was used to extract genomic DNA from the blood cell samples. The library relied on the immunoSEQ multiplex PCR assay. A mixture of 60 forward primers for TCR Vbeta segments and 13 reverse primers for TCR Jbeta segments was used in the multiplex PCR. The CDR3 region of rearranged TCR beta genes was amplified from genomic DNA by a multiplex PCR assay. Amplified TCR beta libraries were sequenced as 87-base-pair reads on the Illumina HiSeq System. Under the source paper's analysis protocol: A later analysis counted approximately 84 million unique TCR beta chains across the 640 or so repertoires, and roughly 9.9 million of these chains were shared by at least two donors. A nearest-neighbor algorithm error-corrected the raw reads and collapsed the reads into unique sequences, merging closely related sequences to remove PCR and sequencing errors. V, D and J gene segments were assigned by aligning CDR3 sequences to IMGT reference sequences. For a sequence to be retained, a match of at least six nucleotides was required to both a V gene segment and a J gene segment. Rearrangements were called productive when the CDR3 lacked stop codons and stayed in frame with V and J; all others were non-productive. CDR3 was defined according to IMGT convention as the region running from the second conserved V-encoded cysteine to the conserved J-encoded phenylalanine. The earlier analysis of some 580 of the donors excluded any sequence lacking an unambiguous match to a single V gene segment. In an earlier analysis of approximately 550 of the donors, V segments were called functional above 56.7% productive rearrangements and were called segregating when the between-donor standard deviation exceeded 5%. To diagnose cytomegalovirus status from the catalog of TCR beta chain sequences, a statistical classification framework was built. In a later analysis, TCR nucleotide sequences were compared against IMGT/GENE-DB human TR gene sequences so that V and J genes could be assigned. In a later analysis, CDR3 sequences and most-parsimonious VDJ recombination scenarios were assigned using the TCRdist pipeline. In a later analysis, each TCR beta chain was defined by its CDR3 amino acid sequence together with its V-gene family, and reads without a unique V-gene family were excluded. A later analysis removed roughly 590 highly shared, low-generation-probability nucleotide sequences to deal with suspected cross-contamination and a sequencing artifact. A later analysis calculated a clonal expansion index for each public chain from normalized within-repertoire ranks of inferred template counts. In a later analysis, generation probabilities were computed with a VDJ recombination model fitted to out-of-frame rearrangements, and the resulting probabilities were checked against IGoR. A later analysis scored TCR-TCR, TCR-HLA and TCR-CMV co-occurrence with hypergeometric tests, applying a repertoire-size bias correction to TCR pairs. A later analysis estimated false discovery rates by permuting HLA or CMV assignments 20 times. In a later analysis, co-occurring TCRs were grouped using DBSCAN, with TCRdist sequence similarity added in when clustering inside HLA-allele-positive subsets. Repertoires with fewer than 30,000 or more than 120,000 public chains, plus five repertoires with anomalous nucleotide sharing, were excluded from co-occurrence clustering. TCRdb holds this immuneACCESS table with in-frame rearrangements only. Some clones are missing; in checked studies, unresolved V genes explain under half, and the rest has no known cause. The V and J calls and the clone size are those of that table, but D and trimming were determined from the DNA. Across this sample there are around 110,000 clones, with 8% to 10% seen only once. Less than 4% of the sample goes to the ten largest clones.

The chain couples TRBV21-1 to TRBJ1-1. TRBV21-1 is marked as a pseudogene. The receptor's source is a young man in good health and CMV-seronegative. The material sequenced was PBMCs. The encoded CDR3 is CASSPEGKVNTEAFF. The base sequence is TGTGCCAGCAGCCCGGAGGGAAAGGTGAACACTGAAGCTTTCTTT.